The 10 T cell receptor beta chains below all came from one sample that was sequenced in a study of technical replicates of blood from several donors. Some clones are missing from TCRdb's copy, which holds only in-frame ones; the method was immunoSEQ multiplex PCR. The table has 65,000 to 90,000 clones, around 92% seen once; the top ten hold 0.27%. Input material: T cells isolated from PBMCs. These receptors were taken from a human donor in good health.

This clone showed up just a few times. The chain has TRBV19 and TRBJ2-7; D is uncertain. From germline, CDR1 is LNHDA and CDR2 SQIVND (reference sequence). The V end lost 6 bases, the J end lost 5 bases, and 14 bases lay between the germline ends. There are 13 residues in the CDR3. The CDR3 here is CASRLLAAHEQYF. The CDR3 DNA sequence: TGTGCCAGTAGGCTCCTGGCCGCCCACGAGCAGTACTTC.

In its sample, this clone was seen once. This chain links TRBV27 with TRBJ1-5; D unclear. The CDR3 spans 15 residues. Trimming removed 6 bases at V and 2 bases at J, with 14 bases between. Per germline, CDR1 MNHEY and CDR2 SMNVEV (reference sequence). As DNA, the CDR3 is TGTGCCAGCAGCTCGAGGGCGAGGGGCAATCAGCCCCAGCATTTT. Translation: CASSSRARGNQPQHF.

The chain's CDR3 is CASSRGTEETQYF. The CDR3 DNA sequence: TGTGCCAGCAGCCGCGGGACAGAAGAGACCCAGTACTTC. The gene calls are TRBV5-4 and TRBJ2-5; tentatively, D is TRBD1 (7 bases). CDR1 and CDR2 from the germline V gene are SGHNT and YYREEE (reference sequence). The CDR3 covers 13 residues. V dropped 4 bases and J dropped 3 bases, with 10 bases sitting between them. Full variable domain (remainder filled in from reference TRBV5-4 and TRBJ2-5): ETGVTQSPTHLIKTRGQQVTLRCSSQSGHNTVSWYQQALGQGPQFIFQYYREEENGRGNFPPRFSGLQFPNYSSELNVNALELDDSALYLCASSRGTEETQYFGPGTRLLVL.

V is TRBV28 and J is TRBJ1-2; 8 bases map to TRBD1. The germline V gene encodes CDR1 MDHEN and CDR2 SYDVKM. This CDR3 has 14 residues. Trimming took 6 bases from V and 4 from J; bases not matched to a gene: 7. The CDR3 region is CASRSLRGLYGYTF. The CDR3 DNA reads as TGTGCCAGCAGAAGCCTCAGGGGGCTCTATGGCTACACCTTC.

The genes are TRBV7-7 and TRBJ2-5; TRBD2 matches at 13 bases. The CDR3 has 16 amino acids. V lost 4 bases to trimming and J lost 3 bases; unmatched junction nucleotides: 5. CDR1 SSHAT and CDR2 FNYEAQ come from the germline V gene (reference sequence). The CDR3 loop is CASSSGLAGVKETQYF. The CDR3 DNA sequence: TGTGCCAGCAGCTCCGGACTAGCGGGAGTGAAAGAGACCCAGTACTTC. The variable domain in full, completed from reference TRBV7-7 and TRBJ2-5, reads GAGVSQSPRYKVTKRGQDVTLRCDPISSHATLYWYQQALGQGPEFLTYFNYEAQPDKSGLPSDRFSAERPEGSISTLTIQRTEQRDSAMYRCASSSGLAGVKETQYFGPGTRLLVL.

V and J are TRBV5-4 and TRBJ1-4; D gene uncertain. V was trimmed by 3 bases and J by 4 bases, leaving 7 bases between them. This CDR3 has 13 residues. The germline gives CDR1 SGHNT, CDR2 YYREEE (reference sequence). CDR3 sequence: CASSYRLNEKLFF. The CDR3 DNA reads TGTGCCAGCAGCTATCGACTTAATGAAAAACTGTTTTTT.

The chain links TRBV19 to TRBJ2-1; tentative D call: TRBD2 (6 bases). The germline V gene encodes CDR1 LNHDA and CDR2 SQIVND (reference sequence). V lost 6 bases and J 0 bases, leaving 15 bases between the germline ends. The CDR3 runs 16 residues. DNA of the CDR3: TGTGCCAGTAGCACAAGTGGGGGGAGCTCCTACAATGAGCAGTTCTTC. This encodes CASSTSGGSSYNEQFF.

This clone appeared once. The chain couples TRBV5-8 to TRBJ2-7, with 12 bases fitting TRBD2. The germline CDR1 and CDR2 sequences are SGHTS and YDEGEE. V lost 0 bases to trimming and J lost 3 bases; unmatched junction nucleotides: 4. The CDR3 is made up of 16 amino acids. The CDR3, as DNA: TGTGCCAGCAGCTTGGCCGTGACTAGCGGGAGCTACGAGCAGTACTTC. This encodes CASSLAVTSGSYEQYF.

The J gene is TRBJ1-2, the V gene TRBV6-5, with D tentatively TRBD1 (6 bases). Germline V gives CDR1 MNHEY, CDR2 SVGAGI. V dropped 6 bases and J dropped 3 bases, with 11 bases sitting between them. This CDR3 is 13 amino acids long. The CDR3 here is CASSQQGYYGYTF. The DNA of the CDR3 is TGTGCCAGCAGCCAACAGGGCTACTATGGCTACACCTTC.

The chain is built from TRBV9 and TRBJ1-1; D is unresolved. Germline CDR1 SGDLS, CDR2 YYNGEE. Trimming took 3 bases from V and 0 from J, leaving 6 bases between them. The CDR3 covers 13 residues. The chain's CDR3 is CASSDQMNTEAFF. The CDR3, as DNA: TGTGCCAGCAGCGATCAGATGAACACTGAAGCTTTCTTT.